This T cell receptor beta chain was captured in a study of T cell changes during pregnancy in multiple sclerosis. Germline-derived CDR1 and CDR2 are GTSNPN and SVGIG (reference sequence). The J segment lost 3 bases and the V segment lost 2 bases, leaving 6 bases of the junction unmatched. The length of the CDR3 is 14 residues. Sequenced by immunoSEQ multiplex PCR; TCRdb stores in-frame clones only, minus some. The profile covers tens of thousands of clones, with roughly 90% appearing a single time and approximately 5.3% taken by the ten largest. The material was CD8+ T cells from peripheral blood mononuclear cells, obtained before pregnancy. This TCR came from a female donor with multiple sclerosis, enrolled in a pregnancy study. The genes are TRBV30 and TRBJ2-7, with 8 bases that match TRBD1. Here the CDR3 reads CAWSTGQGHYEQYF. Here the CDR3 DNA reads TGTGCCTGGAGTACCGGACAGGGACACTACGAGCAGTACTTC.